These 3 T cell receptor beta chains were all obtained from the same sample, sequenced in a study of graft-versus-host responses after intestinal transplantation. Plated together were roughly 200,000 CFSE-labeled responder cells and roughly 200,000 irradiated, violet-dye-labeled stimulator cells. Assay used: immunoSEQ multiplex PCR; TCRdb lists only in-frame clones, some missing. In the table there are about 12,000 clones, 35% of which are singletons. The specimen comprised alloreactive CD8+ T cells from a mixed lymphocyte reaction culture, sampled before intestinal transplant. Stated subset: CFSE-low proliferating T cells sorted from approximately six-day pre-transplant mixed lymphocyte reaction (GvH or HvG direction). The receptors derive from a human patient who received an intestinal transplant.

In its sample, this clone was seen a few times. This chain uses TRBV7-9 with TRBJ2-7, with TRBD1 matching over 8 bases. J gave up 3 bases and V 5 bases, and 3 bases lay outside the gene matches. CDR1 SEHNR and CDR2 FQNEAQ come from the germline V gene (reference sequence). CDR3 length: 13 residues. This CDR3 is CASSPGTGYEQYF. As DNA, the CDR3 is TGTGCCAGCAGCCCCGGGACAGGCTACGAGCAGTACTTC.

This clone was recorded once. This sequence joins TRBV11-2 and TRBJ2-1, with D possibly TRBD2 on 6 matching bases. The CDR3 spans 14 residues. Looked up from germline, CDR1 is SGHAT and CDR2 is FQNNGV. V dropped 8 bases and J dropped 5 bases, with 16 bases sitting between them. The DNA for the CDR3 is TGTGCCAGCTTAGAGTGGGGGGAGGACAATGAGCAGTTCTTC. It yields the protein CASLEWGEDNEQFF.

Only a few counts were recorded for this clone. This sequence joins TRBV29-1 and TRBJ2-7, with 7 bases matching TRBD1. The CDR3 spans 12 residues. Germline lookup yields CDR1 SQVTM and CDR2 ANQGSEA. With V trimmed by 7 bases and J by 0 bases, 3 bases remained unmatched. The CDR3 nucleotides read TGCAGCGCCCGGGACAGCTCCTACGAGCAGTACTTC. Translating it yields CSARDSSYEQYF.